The 14 T cell receptor beta chains given below trace back to one sample, sequenced in a study of blood T cell repertoires in COVID-19. Method: immunoSEQ multiplex PCR; TCRdb's copy keeps in-frame clones and lacks some. In the table there are some 200,000 clones, 85% to 90% of which are singletons. Sequences were obtained from peripheral blood. These TCRs come from a man at least 80 years old with acute or convalescent COVID-19.

The chain links TRBV2 to TRBJ1-5, with D possibly matching TRBD1 (6 bases). The CDR3 extends over 15 amino acids. Trimming took off 6 bases at V and 4 bases at J, with 16 bases between the two ends. Germline V gives CDR1 SNHLY, CDR2 FYNNEI. This chain's CDR3 is CASSYTGTSNQPQHF. CDR3 coding DNA: TGTGCCAGCAGCTACACCGGGACATCAAATCAGCCCCAGCATTTT. The variable domain in full, completed from reference TRBV2 and TRBJ1-5, reads EPEVTQTPSHQVTQMGQEVILRCVPISNHLYFYWYRQILGQKVEFLVSFYNNEISEKSEIFDDQFSVERPDGSNFTLKIRSTKLEDSAMYFCASSYTGTSNQPQHFGDGTRLSIL.

The genes are TRBV10-1 and TRBJ2-5, with D perhaps matching TRBD2 (5 bases). Germline assignment: CDR1 WNHNN and CDR2 SYGVQD (reference sequence). This CDR3 has 14 amino acids. V gave up 0 bases and J gave up 6 bases, with 11 bases separating them. The CDR3 DNA reads as TGCGCCAGCAGTGAGTCAATGGGGAGTAAGACCCAGTACTTC. Its translation is CASSESMGSKTQYF.

The V and J genes are TRBV27 and TRBJ1-5; the match to TRBD1 covers 8 bases. The CDR3 is 14 amino acids. Trimming took 8 bases from V and 2 from J; bases not matched to a gene: 5. The germline V gene has CDR1 MNHEY and CDR2 SMNVEV (reference sequence). The CDR3 sequence is CASGPQGGNQPQHF. The CDR3 DNA sequence: TGTGCCAGCGGCCCACAGGGGGGCAATCAGCCCCAGCATTTT.

V and J are TRBV7-2 and TRBJ1-5, with D maybe TRBD1 (6 bases). The V end lost 0 bases, the J end lost 3 bases, and 12 bases lay between the germline ends. The CDR3 length is 16 residues. Germline CDR1 SGHTA, CDR2 FQGNSA. The CDR3 sequence is CASSLANTGNNQPQHF. Here the CDR3 DNA reads TGTGCCAGCAGCTTAGCGAACACAGGGAACAATCAGCCCCAGCATTTT.

The V gene is TRBV3-1 (or the pseudogene TRBV3-2), the J gene TRBJ2-5; TRBD2 matches at 8 bases. Germline CDR1 and CDR2: LGHDT and YNNKEL (reference sequence). This CDR3 is built from 16 residues. Trimming cost V 1 base and J 1 base; bases outside gene matches: 5. CDR3: CASSQGERESQETQYF. The CDR3 DNA sequence: TGTGCCAGCAGCCAAGGTGAGCGGGAGTCCCAAGAGACCCAGTACTTC.

The rearrangement uses TRBV9 and TRBJ1-4; weak D call: TRBD1 (6 bases). CDR3 size: 15 residues. Germline CDR1 SGDLS, CDR2 YYNGEE. V was trimmed by 3 bases and J by 5 bases, leaving 14 bases between them. CDR3: CASSGTDSPNEKLFF. In DNA, the CDR3 is TGTGCCAGCAGCGGAACGGACAGCCCAAATGAAAAACTGTTTTTT.

This chain links TRBV5-1 with TRBJ2-1; 11 bases are a match to TRBD2. The V gene's germline CDR1 is SGHRS and CDR2 YFSETQ. The CDR3 runs to 16 residues. V shed 0 bases and J 6 bases; nucleotides not matched to a gene: 5. The CDR3 here is CASSLVVAGGGNEQFF. CDR3 DNA sequence: TGCGCCAGCAGCTTGGTAGTAGCGGGAGGGGGCAATGAGCAGTTCTTC.

This chain links TRBV12-3 or TRBV12-4 with TRBJ1-1; D remains ambiguous. This CDR3 is 13 amino acids long. Trimming cost V 7 bases and J 1 base, with 10 bases left between them. CDR3 nucleotides: TGTGCCAGCACTCGAGGGCGGAACACTGAAGCTTTCTTT. Protein: CASTRGRNTEAFF.

The chain recombines TRBV2 with TRBJ1-4, with TRBD1 matching 7 bases. The CDR3 has 14 amino acids. Losses at the gene ends were 5 bases for V and 11 bases for J; bases not matched to a gene: 11. Germline values: CDR1 SNHLY, CDR2 FYNNEI. The CDR3 region has the DNA TGTGCCAGCAGTCCACAGGGGATTGGGGCGAAACTGTTTTTT. Residues: CASSPQGIGAKLFF. The whole variable domain, remainder taken from reference TRBV2 and TRBJ1-4, is EPEVTQTPSHQVTQMGQEVILRCVPISNHLYFYWYRQILGQKVEFLVSFYNNEISEKSEIFDDQFSVERPDGSNFTLKIRSTKLEDSAMYFCASSPQGIGAKLFFGSGTQLSVL.

This rearrangement joins TRBV6-5 to TRBJ2-1; D gene ambiguous. The CDR3 is 13 residues long. V was cut by 2 bases and J by 4 bases, with 6 bases left in between. Germline assignment: CDR1 MNHEY and CDR2 SVGAGI. In DNA, the CDR3 is TGTGCCAGCAGTTACGTCCCATACAATGAGCAGTTCTTC. This encodes CASSYVPYNEQFF.

CDR3 region: CASSAGQSIYEQYF. The CDR3 DNA is TGTGCCAGCAGCGCGGGACAGAGTATTTACGAGCAGTACTTC. This chain links TRBV5-4 with TRBJ2-7; possibly TRBD1 for D (7 bases). The CDR3 has 14 amino acids. Per germline, CDR1 SGHNT and CDR2 YYREEE (reference sequence). Trimming took 4 bases from V and 4 from J, leaving 15 bases between them.

The chain has TRBV27 and TRBJ2-4; TRBD1 matches at 8 bases. Germline-derived CDR1 and CDR2 are MNHEY and SMNVEV (reference sequence). This CDR3 has 14 residues. V lost 5 bases and J lost 1; bases outside the gene matches: 1. The CDR3 sequence: CASSRQGAKNIQYF. CDR3 nucleotide sequence: TGTGCCAGCAGTCGACAGGGGGCCAAAAACATTCAGTACTTC.

The chain links TRBV7-2 to TRBJ1-1, with a possible D match to TRBD1 (6 bases). The CDR3 has 14 amino acids. The germline V gene encodes CDR1 SGHTA and CDR2 FQGNSA. Trimming took off 4 bases at V and 2 bases at J, with 11 bases between the two ends. CDR3 in DNA: TGTGCCAGCAGCTACCACAGGGCTAACACTGAAGCTTTCTTT. It is translated as CASSYHRANTEAFF.

This clone showed up just once. The chain has TRBV30 and TRBJ1-5, with D tentatively TRBD1 (6 bases). The CDR3 runs to 13 residues. V was trimmed by 3 bases and J by 7 bases, leaving 13 bases between them. CDR1 is GTSNPN and CDR2 is SVGIG in the germline V gene (reference sequence). This CDR3 is CAWRGQGTQPQHF. The CDR3 nucleotides are TGTGCCTGGAGGGGGCAGGGGACACAGCCCCAGCATTTT.